This T cell receptor beta chain was obtained from a study of cytomegalovirus exposure and HLA in healthy donors. General study results and limits: The study carried out a later analysis of TCR beta sequences. It associated some 17,000 of them with specific HLA alleles at a false discovery rate of 0.05.

The CDR3 sequence is 16 residues long. Germline assignment: CDR1 LGHNA and CDR2 YSLEER. Both 60 Vbeta primers and 13 Jbeta primers went into the PCR. The method was immunoSEQ multiplex PCR; TCRdb's version includes in-frame clones alone and lacks a portion of them. The sample has about 180,000 clones; 75% to 85% are singletons. Worth noting for this clone: Its antigen is unidentified.

The sequence was collected from a man younger than 35 in good health and CMV-seronegative. Sequences were obtained from PBMCs. The chain recombines TRBV4-3 with TRBJ2-5, with D maybe TRBD2 (5 bases). Matching the DNA end better, TRBJ2-7 makes the J call doubtful. The CDR3 DNA reads TGCGCCAGCAGCCAAGATTCCGGACTCCGAGCCTACGAGCAGTACTTC. Translation gives CASSQDSGLRAYEQYF.